This TCR beta chain was observed in a study of blood T cell repertoires in COVID-19. About the study: Donors in the United States, Italy and Spain gave samples during acute or convalescent COVID-19. T cells, B-cell-depleted T cells, or PBMCs supplied cDNA or gDNA.

Germline loops: CDR1 SEHNR, CDR2 FQNEAQ (reference sequence). CDR3 size: 14 residues. V lost 5 bases, J lost 8 bases, and 11 bases stayed unmatched. Per the authors' pipeline: Nucleated cell counts were estimated from reference gene primer amplification. Libraries were prepared by immunoSEQ multiplex PCR; TCRdb keeps only in-frame clonotypes and omits some of them. From that table come the V and J calls and clone size; the DNA was used to work out D and trimming. In the table there are some 300,000 clones, roughly 80% of which are singletons. V and J are TRBV7-9 and TRBJ1-1; 7 nucleotides agree with TRBD1. The receptor was isolated from a woman aged 50 to 60 with active or convalescent COVID-19. The sample taken for sequencing was peripheral blood. The CDR3 spells CASSPTGRGTEAFF. The CDR3 DNA follows: TGTGCCAGCAGCCCGACAGGGCGTGGTACCGAAGCTTTCTTT.